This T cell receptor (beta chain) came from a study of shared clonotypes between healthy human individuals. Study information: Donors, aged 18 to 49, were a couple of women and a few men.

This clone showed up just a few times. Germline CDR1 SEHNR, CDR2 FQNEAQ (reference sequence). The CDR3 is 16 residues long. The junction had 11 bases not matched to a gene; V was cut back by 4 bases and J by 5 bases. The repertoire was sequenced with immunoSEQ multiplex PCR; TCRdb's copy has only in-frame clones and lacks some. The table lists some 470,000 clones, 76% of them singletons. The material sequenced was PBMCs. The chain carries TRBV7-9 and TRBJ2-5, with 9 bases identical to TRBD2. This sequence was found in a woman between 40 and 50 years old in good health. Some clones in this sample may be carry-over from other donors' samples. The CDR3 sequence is CASSSHSGGTWETQYF. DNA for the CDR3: TGTGCCAGCAGCTCACATAGCGGGGGAACATGGGAGACCCAGTACTTC.